This T cell receptor (beta chain) was recovered during a study of control samples from healthy donors and cancer patients. This CDR3 is built from 16 residues. CDR1 is SGHNT and CDR2 is YYREEE in the germline V gene (reference sequence). The junction had 8 bases not matched to a gene; V was cut back by 3 bases and J by 3 bases. This clone was seen once. TCRdb keeps only in-frame clones here, not all; method: immunoSEQ multiplex PCR. The sample holds 18,000 or so clones, roughly 84% seen once. The V call is TRBV5-4, the J call TRBJ2-7; 11 bases line up with TRBD2. Sequencing was done on a sample of PBMCs. The origin of this receptor is a woman in her 70s with colorectal cancer. The CDR3 sequence: CASSSGGLAADYEQYF. CDR3 in DNA: TGTGCCAGCAGCTCGGGGGGACTAGCGGCAGACTACGAGCAGTACTTC.